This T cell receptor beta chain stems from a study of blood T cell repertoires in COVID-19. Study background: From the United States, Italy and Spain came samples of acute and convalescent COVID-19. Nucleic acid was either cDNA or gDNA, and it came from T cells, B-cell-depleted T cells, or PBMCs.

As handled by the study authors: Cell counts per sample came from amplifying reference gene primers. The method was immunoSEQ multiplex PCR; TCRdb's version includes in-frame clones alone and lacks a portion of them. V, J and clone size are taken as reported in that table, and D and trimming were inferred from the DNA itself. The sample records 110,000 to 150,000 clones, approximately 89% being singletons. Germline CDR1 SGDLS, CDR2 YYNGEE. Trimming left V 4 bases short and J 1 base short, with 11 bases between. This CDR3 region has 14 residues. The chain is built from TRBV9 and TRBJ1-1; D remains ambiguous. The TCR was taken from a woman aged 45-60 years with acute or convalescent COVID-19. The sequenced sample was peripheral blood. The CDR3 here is CASSLGGRNTEAFF. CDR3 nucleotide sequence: TGTGCCAGCAGCTTAGGCGGCAGGAACACTGAAGCTTTCTTT.